This TCR beta chain is drawn from a study of OX40 agonist ivuxolimab in advanced cancers. The germline V and J ends were trimmed by 4 bases and 7 bases, with 21 bases remaining between them. CDR3 length: 16 amino acids. CDR1 is SGHDT and CDR2 is YYEEEE in the germline V gene. Some clones are missing from TCRdb's copy, which holds only in-frame ones; the method was immunoSEQ multiplex PCR. The sample yields 150,000 to 190,000 clones, roughly 94% seen once. The sequenced sample was CD4+ or CD8+ T cells sorted from blood, obtained in a trial of the OX40 agonist ivuxolimab. The sequence came from an adult with an advanced solid tumor such as melanoma, head and neck, liver or kidney cancer. J is TRBJ2-4 and V is TRBV5-6, with a weak D call TRBD2 (6 bases). CDR3 bases: TGTGCCAGCAGCACCGGACTCTCGGGGGTTGCGAACATTCAGTACTTC. Protein product: CASSTGLSGVANIQYF. The entire variable domain, with the rest obtained from reference TRBV5-6 and TRBJ2-4, is as follows: DAGVTQSPTHLIKTRGQQVTLRCSPKSGHDTVSWYQQALGQGPQFIFQYYEEEERQRGNFPDRFSGHQFPNYSSELNVNALLLGDSALYLCASSTGLSGVANIQYFGAGTRLSVL.